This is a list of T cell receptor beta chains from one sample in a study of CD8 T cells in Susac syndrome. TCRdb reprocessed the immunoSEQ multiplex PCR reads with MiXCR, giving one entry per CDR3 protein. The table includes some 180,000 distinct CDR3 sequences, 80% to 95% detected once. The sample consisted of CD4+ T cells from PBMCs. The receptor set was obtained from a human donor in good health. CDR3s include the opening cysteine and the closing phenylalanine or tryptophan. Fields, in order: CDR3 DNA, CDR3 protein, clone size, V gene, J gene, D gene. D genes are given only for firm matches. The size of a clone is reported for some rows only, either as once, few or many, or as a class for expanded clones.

CDR3nt: TGTGCCAGCAAACGGGACAGAAACAATCAGCCCCAGCATTTT
CDR3aa: CASKRDRNNQPQHF
abundance: .
v_gene: TRBV2
j_gene: TRBJ1-5
d_gene: TRBD1

CDR3nt: TGCGCCAGCAGCTCTAATACCCCAACCGGGGAGCTGTTTTTT
CDR3aa: CASSSNTPTGELFF
abundance: .
v_gene: TRBV5-1
j_gene: TRBJ2-2
d_gene: .

CDR3nt: TGTGCCAGCAGTGTCGGGGTTCCCAACTATGGCTACACCTTC
CDR3aa: CASSVGVPNYGYTF
abundance: .
v_gene: TRBV12-3/TRBV12-4
j_gene: TRBJ1-2
d_gene: .

CDR3nt: TGTGCCAGCAGCCAAGGTGCCGGGGGGGTTTACAATGAGCAGTTCTTC
CDR3aa: CASSQGAGGVYNEQFF
abundance: .
v_gene: TRBV3-1
j_gene: TRBJ2-1
d_gene: TRBD2

CDR3nt: TGCGCCAGCAGCTTGTCCGGGGACAACACTGAAGCTTTCTTT
CDR3aa: CASSLSGDNTEAFF
abundance: .
v_gene: TRBV5-1
j_gene: TRBJ1-1
d_gene: .

CDR3nt: TGTGCCAGCAGTACTCGGACAGGGGGTGGCAATCAGCCCCAGCATTTT
CDR3aa: CASSTRTGGGNQPQHF
abundance: .
v_gene: TRBV2
j_gene: TRBJ1-5
d_gene: TRBD1

CDR3nt: TGTGCCAGCAGCCCTACTAGCGGGGGGGTCCAAGATACGCAGTATTTT
CDR3aa: CASSPTSGGVQDTQYF
abundance: .
v_gene: TRBV5-6
j_gene: TRBJ2-3
d_gene: TRBD2

CDR3nt: TGTGCCATCAGCAGGACAGGGAACGAAAAACTGTTTTTT
CDR3aa: CAISRTGNEKLFF
abundance: .
v_gene: TRBV10-3
j_gene: TRBJ1-4
d_gene: TRBD1

CDR3nt: TGTGCCAGCAATCAGTCCTACGAGCAGTACTTC
CDR3aa: CASNQSYEQYF
abundance: .
v_gene: TRBV6-2/TRBV6-3
j_gene: TRBJ2-7
d_gene: .

CDR3nt: TGTGCCAGCATCAAAGTGGCGACAGGGAATGGCTACACCTTC
CDR3aa: CASIKVATGNGYTF
abundance: once
v_gene: TRBV6-2/TRBV6-3
j_gene: TRBJ1-2
d_gene: TRBD1

CDR3nt: TGCAGCGTGGGGGAACAGCCCCAGCATTTT
CDR3aa: CSVGEQPQHF
abundance: .
v_gene: TRBV29-1
j_gene: TRBJ1-5
d_gene: .

CDR3nt: TGTGCCAGCCATAACAGGGGAGGTACCGGGGAGCTGTTTTTT
CDR3aa: CASHNRGGTGELFF
abundance: .
v_gene: TRBV6-1
j_gene: TRBJ2-2
d_gene: .

CDR3nt: TGCAGCGTTGCCGGGACTACCTACAATGAGCAGTTCTTC
CDR3aa: CSVAGTTYNEQFF
abundance: few
v_gene: TRBV29-1
j_gene: TRBJ2-1
d_gene: TRBD2

CDR3nt: TGTGCCAGCAGTTATGGACAGCACCAAGAGACCCAGTACTTC
CDR3aa: CASSYGQHQETQYF
abundance: .
v_gene: TRBV6-2/TRBV6-3
j_gene: TRBJ2-5
d_gene: .

CDR3nt: TGTGCCAGCAGCGCTAACTCAGGGTCCTATGGCTACACCTTC
CDR3aa: CASSANSGSYGYTF
abundance: .
v_gene: TRBV3-1
j_gene: TRBJ1-2
d_gene: .

CDR3nt: TGTGCCAGCAGTTACCCGGCAGGGGTCTATGGCTACACCTTC
CDR3aa: CASSYPAGVYGYTF
abundance: .
v_gene: TRBV6-2/TRBV6-3
j_gene: TRBJ1-2
d_gene: .

CDR3nt: TGTGCCAGCAGCGTAACGGGACAGGGGGTTCATGGCTACACCTTC
CDR3aa: CASSVTGQGVHGYTF
abundance: .
v_gene: TRBV9
j_gene: TRBJ1-2
d_gene: TRBD1

CDR3nt: TGTGCCAGCAGCATCGACGGAGCTAACTATGGCTACACCTTC
CDR3aa: CASSIDGANYGYTF
abundance: .
v_gene: TRBV7-9
j_gene: TRBJ1-2
d_gene: .

CDR3nt: TGTGCCAGCAGCCCCGCGGGAATTGGTTACACCTTC
CDR3aa: CASSPAGIGYTF
abundance: .
v_gene: TRBV7-2
j_gene: TRBJ1-2
d_gene: .

CDR3nt: TGTGCCAGCAGCTCCGGGACAGGGAGGGAGCTGTTTTTT
CDR3aa: CASSSGTGRELFF
abundance: .
v_gene: TRBV5-6
j_gene: TRBJ2-2
d_gene: TRBD1

CDR3nt: TGTGCCAGCAGTTCCGCCGGGACAGGGGGCGATCGAAATCGTGGCTACACCTTC
CDR3aa: CASSSAGTGGDRNRGYTF
abundance: .
v_gene: TRBV7-3
j_gene: TRBJ1-2
d_gene: TRBD1

CDR3nt: TGCAGCGTTGGGGGCGAAAACACTGAAGCTTTCTTT
CDR3aa: CSVGGENTEAFF
abundance: .
v_gene: TRBV29-1
j_gene: TRBJ1-1
d_gene: .

CDR3nt: TGTGCCAGCAGCCCTCTTAGCGGGACAACGTCCATTCATGAGCAGTTCTTC
CDR3aa: CASSPLSGTTSIHEQFF
abundance: .
v_gene: TRBV3-1
j_gene: TRBJ2-1
d_gene: TRBD2

CDR3nt: TGTGCCAGCAGCTCCGGGACAGGGAGAAGTCAGGAGCAGTTCTTC
CDR3aa: CASSSGTGRSQEQFF
abundance: .
v_gene: TRBV5-8
j_gene: TRBJ2-1
d_gene: TRBD1

CDR3nt: TGTGCCAGCAGCTTCGGGACTAGCGGGGGGGTCTTCCAGTACTTC
CDR3aa: CASSFGTSGGVFQYF
abundance: .
v_gene: TRBV7-9
j_gene: TRBJ2-5
d_gene: TRBD2

CDR3nt: TGTGCCAGCAGCTTAGGGTCGATTGAGACCCAGTACTTC
CDR3aa: CASSLGSIETQYF
abundance: .
v_gene: TRBV5-6
j_gene: TRBJ2-5
d_gene: .

CDR3nt: TGTGCCAGTAGTCCCCCCGACAGGCTTAGCAATCAGCCCCAGCATTTT
CDR3aa: CASSPPDRLSNQPQHF
abundance: .
v_gene: TRBV19
j_gene: TRBJ1-5
d_gene: .

CDR3nt: TGTGCCAGCAGCTTAGGGTCCGGGACGGGAGGGACCGGGGAGCTGTTTTTT
CDR3aa: CASSLGSGTGGTGELFF
abundance: once
v_gene: TRBV11-3
j_gene: TRBJ2-2
d_gene: TRBD2

CDR3nt: TGTGCCAGCAGCAAACCCCTACGGGATTCACCCCTCCACTTT
CDR3aa: CASSKPLRDSPLHF
abundance: .
v_gene: TRBV3-1
j_gene: TRBJ1-6
d_gene: .

CDR3nt: TGTGCCAGCAGTATGCGTCGTCAGGGATCTGGCTATGGCTACACCTTC
CDR3aa: CASSMRRQGSGYGYTF
abundance: .
v_gene: TRBV12-3/TRBV12-4
j_gene: TRBJ1-2
d_gene: .

CDR3nt: TGTGCCATCAGTGCGGGCCAGCACACCGGGGAGCTGTTTTTT
CDR3aa: CAISAGQHTGELFF
abundance: .
v_gene: TRBV10-3
j_gene: TRBJ2-2
d_gene: .

CDR3nt: TGCAGCGTTGAAATCAGGGCGGGGGTCTACGAGCAGTACTTC
CDR3aa: CSVEIRAGVYEQYF
abundance: .
v_gene: TRBV29-1
j_gene: TRBJ2-7
d_gene: TRBD2

CDR3nt: TGCAGCGTTGAAGTGCCGGAGGTGGTACAAGAGACCCAGTACTTC
CDR3aa: CSVEVPEVVQETQYF
abundance: .
v_gene: TRBV29-1
j_gene: TRBJ2-5
d_gene: .

CDR3nt: TGCAGTGCTAGAGATAGGACTAGCGCTTTCTCCTACAATGAGCAGTTCTTC
CDR3aa: CSARDRTSAFSYNEQFF
abundance: .
v_gene: TRBV20-1
j_gene: TRBJ2-1
d_gene: TRBD2

CDR3nt: TGTGCCAGCACCCTGAAGGGTAACACCGGGGAGCTGTTTTTT
CDR3aa: CASTLKGNTGELFF
abundance: .
v_gene: TRBV6-2/TRBV6-3
j_gene: TRBJ2-2
d_gene: .

CDR3nt: TGTGCCAGCAGTGCGGGGAGCGGTCCCCCCAATGAGCAGTTCTTC
CDR3aa: CASSAGSGPPNEQFF
abundance: .
v_gene: TRBV2
j_gene: TRBJ2-1
d_gene: .

CDR3nt: TGTGCCAGCTCACCATTAACGTATGGCTACACCTTC
CDR3aa: CASSPLTYGYTF
abundance: .
v_gene: TRBV18
j_gene: TRBJ1-2
d_gene: .

CDR3nt: TGCAGCGTTGGTTCAGCCTACGAGCAGTACTTC
CDR3aa: CSVGSAYEQYF
abundance: .
v_gene: TRBV29-1
j_gene: TRBJ2-7
d_gene: .

CDR3nt: TGTGCCAGCAGCGTAGGGGGCAGAAATCTATATGGCTACACCTTC
CDR3aa: CASSVGGRNLYGYTF
abundance: .
v_gene: TRBV9
j_gene: TRBJ1-2
d_gene: .

CDR3nt: TGTGCCAGCAGTTACTTTGGCAGGGCTTCTGGCTACACCTTC
CDR3aa: CASSYFGRASGYTF
abundance: .
v_gene: TRBV6-5
j_gene: TRBJ1-2
d_gene: .

CDR3nt: TGTGCCCTAGGGGGTAGGGGTAGCAATCAGCCCCAGCATTTT
CDR3aa: CALGGRGSNQPQHF
abundance: .
v_gene: TRBV30
j_gene: TRBJ1-5
d_gene: .

CDR3nt: TGTGCCAGCAGTTTACTCGGGGCAGGGCTGGCCATCCAGTACTTC
CDR3aa: CASSLLGAGLAIQYF
abundance: .
v_gene: TRBV27
j_gene: TRBJ2-5
d_gene: .

CDR3nt: TGTGCCAGCAGCGTAGGGACAGCCCAAGAGACCCAGTACTTC
CDR3aa: CASSVGTAQETQYF
abundance: .
v_gene: TRBV9
j_gene: TRBJ2-5
d_gene: .

CDR3nt: TGTGCCAGTGGAGGGCTAGCGGGGGCCTACAATGAGCAGTTCTTC
CDR3aa: CASGGLAGAYNEQFF
abundance: .
v_gene: TRBV2
j_gene: TRBJ2-1
d_gene: TRBD2

CDR3nt: TGTGCCTGGAGTCCCGGAGGGATGGGCAATCAGCCCCAGCATTTT
CDR3aa: CAWSPGGMGNQPQHF
abundance: .
v_gene: TRBV30
j_gene: TRBJ1-5
d_gene: .

CDR3nt: TGTGCCAGCAGTTACTCCTGGTACAATGAGCAGTTCTTC
CDR3aa: CASSYSWYNEQFF
abundance: .
v_gene: TRBV6-5
j_gene: TRBJ2-1
d_gene: .

CDR3nt: TGTGCCAGCAGTTTCACAGGGTCAGGGTTCCAAGTCCACGAGCAGTACTTC
CDR3aa: CASSFTGSGFQVHEQYF
abundance: .
v_gene: TRBV12-3/TRBV12-4
j_gene: TRBJ2-7
d_gene: .

CDR3nt: TGTGCCAGCAGCTCCAAGGCAGGGGGTGAAAAACTGTTTTTT
CDR3aa: CASSSKAGGEKLFF
abundance: .
v_gene: TRBV7-2
j_gene: TRBJ1-4
d_gene: TRBD1

CDR3nt: TGTGCCAGCAGCGGACAGGGGGCGGGGGGCAATCAGCCCCAGCATTTT
CDR3aa: CASSGQGAGGNQPQHF
abundance: .
v_gene: TRBV6-6
j_gene: TRBJ1-5
d_gene: TRBD1

CDR3nt: TGCGCCAGCAGCCGAGGGGACAAACTCTCTGGAAACACCATATATTTT
CDR3aa: CASSRGDKLSGNTIYF
abundance: .
v_gene: TRBV4-1
j_gene: TRBJ1-3
d_gene: .

CDR3nt: TGTGCCAGCAGCCCGTCAGGGATCTATGGCTACACCTTC
CDR3aa: CASSPSGIYGYTF
abundance: once
v_gene: TRBV12-3/TRBV12-4
j_gene: TRBJ1-2
d_gene: .

CDR3nt: TGTGCCAGCAGTTTTCCGGGTGTTGGAGGAAACACCATATATTTT
CDR3aa: CASSFPGVGGNTIYF
abundance: .
v_gene: TRBV28
j_gene: TRBJ1-3
d_gene: .

CDR3nt: TGTGCCAGCAGCCAGGGCTTGGGACCAGCCTACGAGCAGTACTTC
CDR3aa: CASSQGLGPAYEQYF
abundance: few
v_gene: TRBV3-1
j_gene: TRBJ2-7
d_gene: .

CDR3nt: TGTGCCAGCAGTCTCCCTGGGACTAGCGGGCCCACATTGGACACAGATACGCAGTATTTT
CDR3aa: CASSLPGTSGPTLDTDTQYF
abundance: .
v_gene: TRBV2
j_gene: TRBJ2-3
d_gene: TRBD2